This passage covers 6 T cell receptor beta chains from one sample sequenced in a study of monozygotic twins with inflammatory bowel disease. Using the 5' RACE reads, TCRdb records one entry per CDR3 protein without DNA. The sample includes about 130,000 distinct CDR3 sequences. Sample: blood. The receptors were sampled from a human donor with ulcerative colitis or Crohn's disease, or a healthy co-twin of an affected twin (not recorded which).

This chain links TRBV24-1 with TRBJ2-2. CDR3 length: 15 residues. Germline CDR1 reads KGHDR; CDR2 reads SFDVKD. CDR3 region: CATSDYRHDTGELFF.

The V gene is TRBV5-1, the J gene TRBJ2-3; TCRdb reports TRBD2, a call that lacks DNA to check it against. Germline values: CDR1 SGHRS, CDR2 YFSETQ. This CDR3 contains 14 residues. The CDR3 spells CASSSGRATDTQYF.

This chain links TRBV20-1 with TRBJ1-4; lacking DNA, the TRBD1 call made by TCRdb goes unchecked. Germline CDR1 reads DFQATT; CDR2 reads SNEGSKA (reference sequence). This CDR3 comprises 13 residues. The CDR3 loop is CSASDRESEKLFF.

The genes are TRBV12-3 or TRBV12-4 and TRBJ1-5. The CDR3 contains 15 residues. The CDR3 sequence: CASSALTGPHQPQHF.

This chain links TRBV15 with TRBJ2-7; TCRdb returns TRBD1, unconfirmable since there is no DNA. Germline assignment: CDR1 LNHNV and CDR2 YYDKDF (reference sequence). This CDR3 region has 15 residues. The CDR3 reads CATSPPDVSSYEQYF.

The CDR3 spells CASSLGYRGGLAKNIQYF. The chain couples TRBV12-3 or TRBV12-4 to TRBJ2-4; TCRdb indicates TRBD2, and absent DNA this call remains unverified. The CDR3 runs 18 residues.